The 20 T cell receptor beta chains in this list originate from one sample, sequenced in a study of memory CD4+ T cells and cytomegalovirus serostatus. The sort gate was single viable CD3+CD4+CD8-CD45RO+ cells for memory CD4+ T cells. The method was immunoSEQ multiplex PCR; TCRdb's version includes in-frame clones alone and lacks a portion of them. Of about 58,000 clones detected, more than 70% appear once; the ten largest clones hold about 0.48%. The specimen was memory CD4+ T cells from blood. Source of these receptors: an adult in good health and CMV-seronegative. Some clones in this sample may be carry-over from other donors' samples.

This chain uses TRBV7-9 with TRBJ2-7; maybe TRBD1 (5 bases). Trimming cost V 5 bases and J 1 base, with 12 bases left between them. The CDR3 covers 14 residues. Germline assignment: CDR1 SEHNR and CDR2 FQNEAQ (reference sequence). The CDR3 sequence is CASSPPGPSYEQYF. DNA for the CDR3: TGTGCCAGCAGCCCTCCAGGGCCTTCCTACGAGCAGTACTTC. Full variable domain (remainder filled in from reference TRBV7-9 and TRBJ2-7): DTGVSQNPRHKITKRGQNVTFRCDPISEHNRLYWYRQTLGQGPEFLTYFQNEAQLEKSRLLSDRFSAERPKGSFSTLEIQRTEQGDSAMYLCASSPPGPSYEQYFGPGTRLTVT.

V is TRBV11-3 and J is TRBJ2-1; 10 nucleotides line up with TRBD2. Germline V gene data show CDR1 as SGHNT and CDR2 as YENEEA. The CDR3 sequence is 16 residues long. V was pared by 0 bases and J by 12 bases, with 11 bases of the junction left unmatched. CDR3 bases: TGTGCCAGCAGCTTAGATTCGTCTAGCGGGAGTTTTCCGCAGTTCTTC. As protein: CASSLDSSSGSFPQFF.

CDR3: CASTPFGPEEQFF. Here the CDR3 DNA reads TGTGCCAGCACCCCGTTCGGTCCAGAAGAGCAGTTCTTC. The V and J genes are TRBV2 and TRBJ2-1; D gene ambiguous. Germline lookup yields CDR1 SNHLY and CDR2 FYNNEI. V lost 7 bases and J 10 bases, leaving 17 bases between the germline ends. The length of the CDR3 is 13 residues.

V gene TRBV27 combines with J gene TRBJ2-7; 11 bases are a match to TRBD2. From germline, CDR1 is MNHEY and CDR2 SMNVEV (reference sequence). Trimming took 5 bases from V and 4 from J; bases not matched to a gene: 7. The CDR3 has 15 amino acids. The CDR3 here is CASSLLAGGPYEQYF. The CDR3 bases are TGTGCCAGCAGTCTCTTAGCGGGAGGGCCGTACGAGCAGTACTTC.

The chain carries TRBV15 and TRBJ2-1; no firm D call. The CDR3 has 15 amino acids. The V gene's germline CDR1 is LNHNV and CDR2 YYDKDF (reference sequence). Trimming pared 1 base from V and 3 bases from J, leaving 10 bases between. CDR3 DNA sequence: TGTGCCACCAGCAGAGTGGCTGGAGACTACAATGAGCAGTTCTTC. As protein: CATSRVAGDYNEQFF.

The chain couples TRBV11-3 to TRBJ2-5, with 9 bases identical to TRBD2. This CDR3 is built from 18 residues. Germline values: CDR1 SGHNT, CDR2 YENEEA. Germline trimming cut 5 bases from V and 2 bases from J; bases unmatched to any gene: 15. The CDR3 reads CASSQGWLAGTKQETQYF. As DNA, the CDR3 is TGTGCCAGCAGCCAGGGGTGGCTAGCGGGGACTAAACAAGAGACCCAGTACTTC.

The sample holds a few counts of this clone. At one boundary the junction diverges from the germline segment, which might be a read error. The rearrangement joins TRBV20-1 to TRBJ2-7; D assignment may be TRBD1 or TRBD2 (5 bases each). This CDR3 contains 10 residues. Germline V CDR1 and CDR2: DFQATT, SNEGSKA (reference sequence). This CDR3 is CSARGVEQYF. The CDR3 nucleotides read TGCAGTGCGAGAGGGGTCGAGCAGTACTTC.

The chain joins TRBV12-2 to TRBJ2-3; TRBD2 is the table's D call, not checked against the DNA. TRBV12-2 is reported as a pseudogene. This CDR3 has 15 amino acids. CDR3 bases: TGTGCAAGTCGCTCCCAACGAGTTCGCGCAGATACGCAGTATTTT. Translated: CASRSQRVRADTQYF.

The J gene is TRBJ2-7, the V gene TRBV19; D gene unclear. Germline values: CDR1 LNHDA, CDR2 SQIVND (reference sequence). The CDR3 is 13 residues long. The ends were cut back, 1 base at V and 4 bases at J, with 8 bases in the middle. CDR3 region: CASSIGSGYEQYF. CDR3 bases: TGTGCCAGTAGTATAGGGTCGGGTTACGAGCAGTACTTC.

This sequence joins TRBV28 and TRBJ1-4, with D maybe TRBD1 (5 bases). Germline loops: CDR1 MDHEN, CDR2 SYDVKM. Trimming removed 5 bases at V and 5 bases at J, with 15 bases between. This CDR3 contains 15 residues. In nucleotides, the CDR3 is TGTGCCAGCAGTAGGGCAGGGTCCTTAAATGAAAAACTGTTTTTT. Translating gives CASSRAGSLNEKLFF.

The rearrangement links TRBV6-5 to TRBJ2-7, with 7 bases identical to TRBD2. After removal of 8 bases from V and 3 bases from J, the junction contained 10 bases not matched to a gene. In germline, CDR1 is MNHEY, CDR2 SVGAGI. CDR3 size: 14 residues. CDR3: CASAGVSTFYEQYF. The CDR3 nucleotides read TGTGCCAGCGCGGGGGTCTCAACCTTCTACGAGCAGTACTTC.

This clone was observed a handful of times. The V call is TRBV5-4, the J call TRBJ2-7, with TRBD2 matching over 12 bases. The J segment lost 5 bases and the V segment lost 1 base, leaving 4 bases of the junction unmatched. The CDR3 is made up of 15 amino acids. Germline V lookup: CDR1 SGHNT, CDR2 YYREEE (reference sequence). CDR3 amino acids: CASSLWTSGNDEQYF. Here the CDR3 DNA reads TGTGCCAGCAGCTTGTGGACTAGCGGGAATGACGAGCAGTACTTC.

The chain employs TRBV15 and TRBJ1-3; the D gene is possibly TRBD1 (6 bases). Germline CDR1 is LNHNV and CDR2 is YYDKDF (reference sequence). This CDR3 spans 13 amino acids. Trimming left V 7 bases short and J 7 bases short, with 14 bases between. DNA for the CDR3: TGTGCCACCACAACAGGGATTGGCAACACCATATATTTT. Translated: CATTTGIGNTIYF. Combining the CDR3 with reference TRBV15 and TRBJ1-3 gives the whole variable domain DAMVIQNPRYQVTQFGKPVTLSCSQTLNHNVMYWYQQKSSQAPKLLFHYYDKDFNNEADTPDNFQSRRPNTSFCFLDIRSPGLGDTAMYLCATTTGIGNTIYFGEGSWLTVV.

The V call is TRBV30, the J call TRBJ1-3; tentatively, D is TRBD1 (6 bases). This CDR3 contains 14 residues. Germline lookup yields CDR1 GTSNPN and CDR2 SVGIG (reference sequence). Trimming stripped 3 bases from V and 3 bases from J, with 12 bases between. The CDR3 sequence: CAWRAQGNGNTIYF. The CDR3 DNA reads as TGTGCCTGGAGGGCACAGGGAAATGGAAACACCATATATTTT.

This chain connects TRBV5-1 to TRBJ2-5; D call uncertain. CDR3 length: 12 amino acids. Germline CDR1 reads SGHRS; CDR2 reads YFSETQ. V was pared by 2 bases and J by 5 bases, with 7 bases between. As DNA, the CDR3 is TGCGCCAGCAGCTTCCCCGGGGAGACCCAGTACTTC. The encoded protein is CASSFPGETQYF.

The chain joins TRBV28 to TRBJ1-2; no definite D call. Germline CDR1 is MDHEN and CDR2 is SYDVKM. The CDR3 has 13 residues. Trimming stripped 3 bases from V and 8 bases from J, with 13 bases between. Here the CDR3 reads CASSFDRTLGYTF. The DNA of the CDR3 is TGTGCCAGCAGTTTTGACCGAACTCTGGGCTACACCTTC.

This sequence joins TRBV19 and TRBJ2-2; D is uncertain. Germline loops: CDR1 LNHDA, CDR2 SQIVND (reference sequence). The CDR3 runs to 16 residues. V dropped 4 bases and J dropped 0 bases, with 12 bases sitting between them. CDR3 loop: CASSTRTFSNTGELFF. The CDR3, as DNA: TGTGCCAGTAGTACTCGGACGTTTTCGAACACCGGGGAGCTGTTTTTT.

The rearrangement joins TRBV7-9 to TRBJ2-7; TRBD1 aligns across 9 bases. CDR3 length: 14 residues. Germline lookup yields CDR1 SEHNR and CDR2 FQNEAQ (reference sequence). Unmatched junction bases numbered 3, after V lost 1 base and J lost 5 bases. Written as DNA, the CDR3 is TGTGCCAGCAGCTTAGGCCGGACAGGGGACGAGCAGTACTTC. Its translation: CASSLGRTGDEQYF.

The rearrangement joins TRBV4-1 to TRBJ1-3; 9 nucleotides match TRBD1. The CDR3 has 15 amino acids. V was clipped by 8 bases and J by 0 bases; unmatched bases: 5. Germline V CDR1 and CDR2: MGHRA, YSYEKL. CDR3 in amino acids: CASRQGELSGNTIYF. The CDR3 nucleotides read TGCGCCAGCCGACAGGGGGAACTCTCTGGAAACACCATATATTTT.

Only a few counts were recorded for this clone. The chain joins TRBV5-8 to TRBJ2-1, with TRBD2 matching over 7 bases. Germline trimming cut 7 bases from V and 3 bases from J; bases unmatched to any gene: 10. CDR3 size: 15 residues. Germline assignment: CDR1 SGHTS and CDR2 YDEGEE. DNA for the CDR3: TGTGCCAGCGCCTCACGAGGACTAGACTACAATGAGCAGTTCTTC. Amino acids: CASASRGLDYNEQFF.